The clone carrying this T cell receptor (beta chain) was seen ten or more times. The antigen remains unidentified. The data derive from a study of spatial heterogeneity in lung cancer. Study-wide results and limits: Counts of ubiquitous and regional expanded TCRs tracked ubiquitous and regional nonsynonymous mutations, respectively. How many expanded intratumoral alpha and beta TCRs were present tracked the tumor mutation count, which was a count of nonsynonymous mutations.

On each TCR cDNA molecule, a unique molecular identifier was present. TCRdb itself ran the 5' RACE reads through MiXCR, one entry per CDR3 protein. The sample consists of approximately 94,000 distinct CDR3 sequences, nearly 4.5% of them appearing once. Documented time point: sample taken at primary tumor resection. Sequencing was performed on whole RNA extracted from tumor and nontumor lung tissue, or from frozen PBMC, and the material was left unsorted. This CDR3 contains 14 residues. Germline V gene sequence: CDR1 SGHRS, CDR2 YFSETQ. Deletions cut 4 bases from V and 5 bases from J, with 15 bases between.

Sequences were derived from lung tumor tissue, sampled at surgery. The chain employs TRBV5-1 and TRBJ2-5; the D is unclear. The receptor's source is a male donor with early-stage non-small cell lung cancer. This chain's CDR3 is CASSIGMGFETQYF. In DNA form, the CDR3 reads TGCGCCAGCAGCATCGGTATGGGCTTCGAGACCCAGTACTTC.